Listed below are T cell receptor beta chains from one sample, sequenced in a study of cytomegalovirus exposure and HLA in healthy donors. This table comes from immunoSEQ multiplex PCR, and its TCRdb copy is limited to in-frame clones, with some not included. The repertoire holds approximately 150,000 clones, with roughly 80% as singletons. Specimen: PBMCs. The source of these receptors is a male donor in good health and CMV-seronegative. Each CDR3 is given with its conserved first and last residue.

V: TRBV13
CDR3: CASSLEGESGYEQYF

V: TRBV10-2
CDR3: CASSESRDRGTDTQYF

V: TRBV5-1
CDR3: CASSLGTTQGSGNTIYF

V: TRBV29-1
CDR3: CSAGGSSYEQYF

V: TRBV27
CDR3: CASSLFQVTGTAGYNEQFF

V: TRBV6-5
CDR3: CASSGYANYGYTF

V: TRBV9
CDR3: CASSPTGVSNEQFF

V: TRBV10-2
CDR3: CASSEPDRGNQPQHF

V: TRBV5-1
CDR3: CASSDRGRYNEQFF

V: TRBV6-5
CDR3: CASSYSYRGNTEAFF